A selection of T cell receptor beta chains follows, all from one sample in a study of cytomegalovirus exposure and HLA in healthy donors. Using immunoSEQ multiplex PCR, the repertoire was profiled, and TCRdb retains in-frame clones only, with some absent. The data contain approximately 170,000 clones, 75% to 85% of them singletons. Material: PBMCs. These receptors originate from a female donor in good health and CMV-seronegative. Both conserved end residues are part of each CDR3. A D gene is named only where the DNA matches it firmly. Not all rows give a size; the values are once, few, many and, for expanded clones, a class.

J: TRBJ2-5
size: NA
V: TRBV5-6
D: NA
DNA: TGTGCCAGCAGCTTGCTAGGCACGCAGTACTTC
CDR3: CASSLLGTQYF

J: TRBJ2-5
size: NA
V: TRBV7-2
D: TRBD1
DNA: TGTGCCAGCAGCTTACCCGGGACAGGGGTATGGGAGCAGTACTTC
CDR3: CASSLPGTGVWEQYF

J: TRBJ2-7
size: NA
V: TRBV6-5
D: TRBD2
DNA: TGTGCCAGCAGTTTAACTAGCGGGGGCTCCTACGAGCAGTACTTC
CDR3: CASSLTSGGSYEQYF

J: TRBJ2-7
size: few
V: TRBV30
D: NA
DNA: TGTGCCTGGAGTAATCGGGGATCCTACGAGCAGTACTTC
CDR3: CAWSNRGSYEQYF

J: TRBJ2-7
size: NA
V: TRBV7-9
D: TRBD2
DNA: TGTGCCAGCAGCTTAGTGTCGGGGGGAAACTACGAGCAGTACTTC
CDR3: CASSLVSGGNYEQYF

J: TRBJ2-3
size: NA
V: TRBV7-6
D: TRBD2
DNA: TGTGCCAGCAGCCCGATCAGTGGGGGGACTAGGCGAGATACGCAGTATTTT
CDR3: CASSPISGGTRRDTQYF

J: TRBJ2-7
size: NA
V: TRBV6-1
D: NA
DNA: TGTGCCAGCAGTGAATTTGGAGTCGTAAGCTCCTACGAGCAGTACTTC
CDR3: CASSEFGVVSSYEQYF

J: TRBJ2-7
size: NA
V: TRBV4-2
D: TRBD2
DNA: TGTGCCAGCAGCCAAGATTTAGCGGGGACTCCCTACGAGCAGTACTTC
CDR3: CASSQDLAGTPYEQYF

J: TRBJ1-2
size: once
V: TRBV7-8
D: NA
DNA: TGTGCCAGCAGCCTAGGACAGCGCTATGGCTACACCTTC
CDR3: CASSLGQRYGYTF

J: TRBJ2-1
size: NA
V: TRBV29-1
D: NA
DNA: TGCAGCGTCGGGGGTTTTTACAATGAGCAGTTCTTC
CDR3: CSVGGFYNEQFF

J: TRBJ1-1
size: NA
V: TRBV7-2
D: NA
DNA: TGTGCCAGCAGCTTAGCGACCCAGGCCCAAAAAGCTTTCTTT
CDR3: CASSLATQAQKAFF

J: TRBJ1-4
size: NA
V: TRBV13
D: TRBD1
DNA: TGTGCCAGCAGCTCGGTCCAGGGGGCTGATAATGAAAAACTGTTTTTT
CDR3: CASSSVQGADNEKLFF

J: TRBJ2-7
size: NA
V: TRBV7-8
D: TRBD1
DNA: TGTGCCAGCAGCATCGACAGGGGCCTTACGTACGAGCAGTACTTC
CDR3: CASSIDRGLTYEQYF

J: TRBJ1-5
size: NA
V: TRBV21-1
D: NA
DNA: TGTGCCAGCAGCAAAGATCAAGGCGGTAGCAATCAGCCCCAGCATTTT
CDR3: CASSKDQGGSNQPQHF

J: TRBJ1-5
size: NA
V: TRBV2
D: TRBD1
DNA: TGTGCCAGCAGTGAATCAGGGGGTAGTCAGCCCCAGCATTTT
CDR3: CASSESGGSQPQHF

J: TRBJ2-3
size: NA
V: TRBV7-2
D: NA
DNA: TGTGCCAGCCGGGAACAGGGAAGCGCAGATACGCAGTATTTT
CDR3: CASREQGSADTQYF

J: TRBJ2-5
size: NA
V: TRBV5-4
D: TRBD2
DNA: TGTGCCAGCAGCCCCGGACTAGCGGGGTTCCAAGAGACCCAGTACTTC
CDR3: CASSPGLAGFQETQYF

J: TRBJ1-4
size: NA
V: TRBV6-1
D: NA
DNA: TGTGCCTGCCGGGGGGGGGTTGAAAAACTGTTTTTT
CDR3: CACRGGVEKLFF

J: TRBJ2-5
size: NA
V: TRBV11-2
D: NA
DNA: TGTGCCAGCAGCTTAGGATTGCGGGGTAGACAAGAGACCCAGTACTTC
CDR3: CASSLGLRGRQETQYF

J: TRBJ2-7
size: few
V: TRBV30
D: TRBD1
DNA: TGTGCCTGGAGGGCAGGGGGCTCCTACGAGCAGTACTTC
CDR3: CAWRAGGSYEQYF

J: TRBJ1-6
size: NA
V: TRBV7-7
D: NA
DNA: TGTGCTATTCCCCTTAACCCATCGCAGGGTAATTCACCCCTCCACTTT
CDR3: CAIPLNPSQGNSPLHF

J: TRBJ2-6
size: NA
V: TRBV21-1
D: NA
DNA: TGTGCCAGCCTATACTCTGGGGCCAACGTCCTGACTTTC
CDR3: CASLYSGANVLTF

J: TRBJ1-4
size: NA
V: TRBV11-2
D: NA
DNA: TGTGCCAGCAGCTTAGGGTTTGTGGGGGCAGAAAAACTGTTTTTT
CDR3: CASSLGFVGAEKLFF

J: TRBJ2-2
size: once
V: TRBV9
D: TRBD1
DNA: TGTGCCAGCAGCACGCCGGGACAGGGTGGGAAAAACACCGGGGAGCTGTTTTTT
CDR3: CASSTPGQGGKNTGELFF

J: TRBJ2-3
size: NA
V: TRBV6-5
D: NA
DNA: TGTGCCAGCAGTTGGGGCATTCGGAGCACAGATACGCAGTATTTT
CDR3: CASSWGIRSTDTQYF

J: TRBJ2-7
size: few
V: TRBV10-3
D: NA
DNA: TGTGCCATCAGTGAACCCAATCGGGGCCTAGCGTACGAGCAGTACTTC
CDR3: CAISEPNRGLAYEQYF

J: TRBJ1-3
size: NA
V: TRBV19
D: NA
DNA: TGTGCCAGTAGTACCTCGACAGGCCACTCTGGAAACACCATATATTTT
CDR3: CASSTSTGHSGNTIYF

J: TRBJ2-7
size: few
V: TRBV19
D: NA
DNA: TGTGCCAGTAGCCCGGGATTCCAGCCTTCCTACGAGCAGTACTTC
CDR3: CASSPGFQPSYEQYF

J: TRBJ1-1
size: few
V: TRBV7-2
D: NA
DNA: TGTGCCAGCAGCTTAGTTGCAGGGCGAGTGGGGGCTTTCTTT
CDR3: CASSLVAGRVGAFF

J: TRBJ2-7
size: NA
V: TRBV28
D: TRBD1
DNA: TGTGCCAGCAGCTCCACAGGGGGGAGCTCCTACGAGCAGTACTTC
CDR3: CASSSTGGSSYEQYF

J: TRBJ2-2
size: once
V: TRBV5-5
D: TRBD2
DNA: TGTGCCAGCTCGGGAGGGGGATACACCGGGGAGCTGTTTTTT
CDR3: CASSGGGYTGELFF

J: TRBJ2-1
size: NA
V: TRBV10-3
D: TRBD2
DNA: TGTGCCATCAGTGAGACGTTAGCGGGGGTTCAGTTCTTC
CDR3: CAISETLAGVQFF

J: TRBJ1-1
size: NA
V: TRBV2
D: NA
DNA: TGTGCCAGCATTCGGGGAAGGAACACTGAAGCTTTCTTT
CDR3: CASIRGRNTEAFF

J: TRBJ2-3
size: NA
V: TRBV7-2
D: TRBD2
DNA: TGTGCCAGCAGCCCCGGGACTAGCGGGAGAAGGGTGGGCGTTACGCAGTATTTT
CDR3: CASSPGTSGRRVGVTQYF

J: TRBJ1-1
size: NA
V: TRBV18
D: NA
DNA: TGTGCCAGCTCACCAAACTACGGGACTGAAGCTTTCTTT
CDR3: CASSPNYGTEAFF

J: TRBJ2-7
size: NA
V: TRBV6-5
D: NA
DNA: TGTGCCAGCAGTTACTCGCCAGGACAACCCTACGAGCAGTACTTC
CDR3: CASSYSPGQPYEQYF

J: TRBJ1-2
size: few
V: TRBV7-2
D: TRBD1
DNA: TGTGCCAGCAGCTCCTCAGCGACAGGGGTTGAGGGCTACACCTTC
CDR3: CASSSSATGVEGYTF

J: TRBJ2-2
size: once
V: TRBV6-5
D: TRBD1
DNA: TGTGCCACCCAACCGGGACAGGCATCCACCGGGGAGCTGTTTTTT
CDR3: CATQPGQASTGELFF

J: TRBJ2-1
size: NA
V: TRBV10-3
D: TRBD1
DNA: TGTGCCATCAGTGACGGCCAGGGGGCTGCTTTAGGGCAGTTCTTC
CDR3: CAISDGQGAALGQFF

J: TRBJ2-5
size: few
V: TRBV6-5
D: NA
DNA: TGTGCCAGCAGTTACACCGTCACGGGGACCCAGTACTTC
CDR3: CASSYTVTGTQYF

J: TRBJ1-1
size: once
V: TRBV18
D: TRBD1
DNA: TGTGCCAGCTCACAACGAGGGGGCGAAGCTTTCTTT
CDR3: CASSQRGGEAFF

J: TRBJ2-1
size: NA
V: TRBV7-3
D: TRBD2
DNA: TGTGCCAGCAGCTTAGGGTTAGCGGGAGGTGGAGAGCAGTTCTTC
CDR3: CASSLGLAGGGEQFF

J: TRBJ2-7
size: NA
V: TRBV5-1
D: NA
DNA: TGCGCCAGCAGCTTGGCAGGGTCCTACGAGCAGTACTTC
CDR3: CASSLAGSYEQYF

J: TRBJ1-4
size: NA
V: TRBV5-5
D: NA
DNA: TGTGCCAGCAGCTTAACAGGGTTGGAACTGTTTTTT
CDR3: CASSLTGLELFF

J: TRBJ2-3
size: NA
V: TRBV7-2
D: NA
DNA: TGTGCCAGCAGTCATAACTACGGACTAGGGGGAGATACGCAGTATTTT
CDR3: CASSHNYGLGGDTQYF

J: TRBJ2-5
size: NA
V: TRBV15
D: TRBD2
DNA: TGTGCCACCAGCAAGAAGAGGACTAGCGGGGGGGAGCGGGAGACCCAGTACTTC
CDR3: CATSKKRTSGGERETQYF

J: TRBJ1-3
size: NA
V: TRBV5-1
D: NA
DNA: TGCGCCAGCAGCCTACAAACAGGCACTGGAAACACCATATATTTT
CDR3: CASSLQTGTGNTIYF

J: TRBJ2-5
size: NA
V: TRBV19
D: TRBD2
DNA: TGTGCCAGTAGTATAGCGTTGGCTAGCGGACAAGAGACCCAGTACTTC
CDR3: CASSIALASGQETQYF

J: TRBJ2-7
size: NA
V: TRBV30
D: NA
DNA: TGTGCCTGGAGTGATAGCGGCTACGAGCAGTACTTC
CDR3: CAWSDSGYEQYF

J: TRBJ1-2
size: once
V: TRBV4-1
D: NA
DNA: TGCGCCAGCAGCCAAGTAGGACAGACCCTAAGAACCTTC
CDR3: CASSQVGQTLRTF

J: TRBJ1-2
size: NA
V: TRBV7-2
D: NA
DNA: TGTGCCAGCAGCCCCGCCAGTAACTATGGCTACACCTTC
CDR3: CASSPASNYGYTF

J: TRBJ1-2
size: few
V: TRBV5-4
D: NA
DNA: TGTGCCAGCAGCTTCCAGGGAACAGGCTACACCTTC
CDR3: CASSFQGTGYTF

J: TRBJ2-6
size: NA
V: TRBV29-1
D: NA
DNA: TGCAGCGTTGGTACAGGCAACGTCCTGACTTTC
CDR3: CSVGTGNVLTF

J: TRBJ2-1
size: NA
V: TRBV7-2
D: TRBD2
DNA: TGTGCCAGCGGCTACTCGGGCGGGGGTGAGCAGTTCTTC
CDR3: CASGYSGGGEQFF

J: TRBJ1-3
size: NA
V: TRBV30
D: TRBD1
DNA: TGTGCCTGGGGTGTTGGGCGGGACAGTCTCTCTGGAAACACCATATATTTT
CDR3: CAWGVGRDSLSGNTIYF